This T cell receptor (beta chain) derives from a study of beta chain features in type 1 diabetes. The CDR3 length is 13 residues. Trimming cost V 7 bases and J 1 base, with 10 bases left between them. Germline-derived CDR1 and CDR2 are MNHNY and SVGAGI (reference sequence). There are a few counts of this clone. Its specificity is not known. Since all of the isolated RNA was reverse transcribed, expressed TCRB transcripts were what got sequenced. The data were produced by immunoSEQ multiplex PCR, yet TCRdb's version contains in-frame clones alone and is incomplete. The sample lists around 250,000 clones; roughly an eighth were seen once. The study's findings and limits: Small HLA sub-analyses could not settle whether HLA shapes TCRB rearrangement.

This TCR was sampled from a woman aged 40 to 50 in good health. This chain joins TRBV6-6 and TRBJ2-5, with D perhaps matching TRBD2 (6 bases). The sequenced material came from naive CD4+ T cells from blood. CDR3 amino acids: CASNGTPQETQYF. The DNA of the CDR3 is TGTGCCAGCAACGGGACTCCCCAAGAGACCCAGTACTTC.